The entry below gives a single T cell receptor (beta chain) sequence along with its context. The data were taken from a study of blood T cell repertoires in COVID-19. Across the whole study: COVID-19 samples collected from the United States, Italy and Spain covered acute and convalescent phases.

Assay used: immunoSEQ multiplex PCR; TCRdb lists only in-frame clones, some missing. The sample includes about 160,000 clones, roughly 85% of them seen just once. With V trimmed by 6 bases and J by 2 bases, 9 bases remained unmatched. The CDR3 is made up of 16 amino acids. Germline-derived CDR1 and CDR2 are MRHNA and SNTAGT. Sequenced material: peripheral blood. This chain uses TRBV6-4 with TRBJ2-3; 9 positions agree with TRBD2. The receptor comes from a human donor with acute or convalescent COVID-19. The donor label of this sample is uncertain. This chain's CDR3 is CASSQISGGITDTQYF. The CDR3 bases are TGTGCCAGCAGCCAAATTAGCGGGGGAATCACAGATACGCAGTATTTT.